The 5 T cell receptor beta chains below all came from one sample that was sequenced in a study of OX40 agonist ivuxolimab in advanced cancers. The library was made by the immunoSEQ multiplex PCR assay. The clones in this table, taken by TCRdb from immuneACCESS, are in-frame only. Not every clone is retained; where verified, under half of the shortfall comes from an unresolved V gene, and the cause of the rest is unknown. This sample is represented by over 50,000 clones; approximately 80% of them were singletons. 0.6% to 0.9% of the sample comes from the top ten. The starting material was CD4+ or CD8+ T cells sorted from blood, obtained in a trial of the OX40 agonist ivuxolimab. The source of these receptors is an adult with an advanced solid tumor such as melanoma, head and neck, liver or kidney cancer.

The rearrangement links TRBV4-1 to TRBJ2-7; 9 bases line up with TRBD1. The CDR3 runs to 15 residues. Germline V CDR1 and CDR2: MGHRA, YSYEKL. The ends lost 3 bases at V and 7 bases at J; junction bases unmatched: 10. The CDR3 DNA reads as TGCGCCAGCAGCCACCCAGGGACAGGGTGGGGGGAGCAGTACTTC. As protein: CASSHPGTGWGEQYF.

The V call is TRBV4-1, the J call TRBJ2-2, with 12 bases matching TRBD2. Looked up from germline, CDR1 is MGHRA and CDR2 is YSYEKL. CDR3 length equals 18 residues. The V and J ends lost 8 bases and 4 bases, in that order; junction bases with no gene match: 14. The CDR3 nucleotides are TGCGCCAGCGGACGGTGGCTAGCGGGAGGGCCGACCACCGGGGAGCTGTTTTTT. Protein: CASGRWLAGGPTTGELFF.

This clone occurred a few times. The chain has TRBV4-1 and TRBJ2-7, with 7 bases aligning to TRBD1. Germline values: CDR1 MGHRA, CDR2 YSYEKL. J gave up 6 bases and V 0 bases, and 5 bases lay outside the gene matches. The CDR3 consists of 14 residues. The DNA of the CDR3 is TGCGCCAGCAGCCAAGATCAGGGGGTAACCGAGCAGTACTTC. Protein: CASSQDQGVTEQYF.

The chain carries TRBV30 and TRBJ2-1, with 8 nucleotides matching TRBD2. With 4 bases clipped from V and 4 bases from J, the junction kept 6 bases outside the gene matches. Germline V CDR1 and CDR2: GTSNPN, SVGIG (reference sequence). The CDR3 runs to 14 residues. CDR3 amino acids: CAWNGGVRYNEQFF. CDR3 coding DNA: TGTGCCTGGAACGGGGGGGTTCGGTACAATGAGCAGTTCTTC.

The chain uses TRBV5-4 and TRBJ2-1; 11 bases agree with TRBD1. The CDR3 contains 13 residues. CDR1 and CDR2 (germline): SGHNT, YYREEE (reference sequence). Trimming removed 10 bases from V and 8 bases from J; junction bases left unmatched: 8. The CDR3, as DNA: TGTGCCTGTCGGACAGGGGGCGGACATGAGCAGTTCTTC. Protein product: CACRTGGGHEQFF. Variable domain in full (rest from reference TRBV5-4 and TRBJ2-1): ETGVTQSPTHLIKTRGQQVTLRCSSQSGHNTVSWYQQALGQGPQFIFQYYREEENGRGNFPPRFSGLQFPNYSSELNVNALELDDSALYLCACRTGGGHEQFFGPGTRLTVL.